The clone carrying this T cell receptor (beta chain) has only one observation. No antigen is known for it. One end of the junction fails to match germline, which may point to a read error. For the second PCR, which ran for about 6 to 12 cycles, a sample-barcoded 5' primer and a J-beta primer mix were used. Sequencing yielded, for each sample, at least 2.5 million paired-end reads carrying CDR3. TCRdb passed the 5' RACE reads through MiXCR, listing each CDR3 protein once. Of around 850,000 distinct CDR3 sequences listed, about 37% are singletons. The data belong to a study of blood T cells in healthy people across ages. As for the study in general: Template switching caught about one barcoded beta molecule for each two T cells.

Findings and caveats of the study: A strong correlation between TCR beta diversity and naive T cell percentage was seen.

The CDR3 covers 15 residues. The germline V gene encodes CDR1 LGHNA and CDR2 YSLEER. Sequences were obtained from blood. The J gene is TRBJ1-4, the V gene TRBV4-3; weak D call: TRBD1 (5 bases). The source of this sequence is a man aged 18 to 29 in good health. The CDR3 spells CASSQVRGGFEQLFF. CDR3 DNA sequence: TGCGCCAGCAGCCAAGTTCGGGGGGGTTTTGAACAACTGTTTTTT.